Listed below are T cell receptor beta chains from one sample, sequenced in a study of T-cell memory formation after mild COVID-19. TCRdb re-called the 5' RACE reads through MiXCR, storing one row per CDR3 protein. Of about 140,000 distinct CDR3 sequences in the sample, 14% are singletons; the top ten hold about 30%. The sequencing sample was made of PBMCs or a T cell subset sorted from them (not recorded which). These receptor sequences come from an adult woman who had mild COVID-19 (a few samples of this study predate the infection). Cell type and time point are not known. Both conserved end residues are part of each CDR3. Fields, in order: V gene, D gene, clone size, J gene, CDR3 DNA, CDR3 protein. A D gene is named only where the DNA matches it firmly. Size tells how often a clone was seen (once, few, many) or the class of an expanded clone, and some rows leave it out.

>TRBV29-1|NA|NA|TRBJ2-5
TGCAGCGTTGATGGGTCTAGCCGTAACCAAGAGACCCAGTACTTC
CSVDGSSRNQETQYF
>TRBV30|NA|few|TRBJ2-3
TGTGCCTGGAAGACGGGCTATTGGGCAGATACGCAGTATTTT
CAWKTGYWADTQYF
>TRBV7-6|TRBD2|few|TRBJ2-5
TGTGCCAGCAGCCTACAAGCGGGGGGGCAAGAGACCCAGTACTTC
CASSLQAGGQETQYF
>TRBV2|TRBD1|NA|TRBJ1-1
TGTGCCAGCAGGACGCCCCCGGGACAGGCTCCGGGGGTAGCTTTCTTT
CASRTPPGQAPGVAFF
>TRBV19|TRBD2|NA|TRBJ2-2
TGTGCCAGTAGTATAGTACTAGCGGGGGGCACCGGGGAGCTGTTTTTT
CASSIVLAGGTGELFF
>TRBV29-1|TRBD2|few|TRBJ2-7
TGCAGCGTTGACGAGTCGGGGGGAACCCACGAGCAGTACTTC
CSVDESGGTHEQYF
>TRBV6-2/TRBV6-3|NA|NA|TRBJ2-1
TGTGCCAGCAGCCCCGGGACGCCGGCGGAGCAGTTCTTC
CASSPGTPAEQFF
>TRBV19|NA|NA|TRBJ1-1
TGTGCCAGTAGTATCGTTTTCGGGTCTGAAGCTTTCTTT
CASSIVFGSEAFF
>TRBV5-5|NA|few|TRBJ2-1
TGTGCCAGCAGCTTGGAGTCTCACAGAAACTCCTACAATGAGCAGTTCTTC
CASSLESHRNSYNEQFF
>TRBV4-1|TRBD2|NA|TRBJ2-3
TGCGCCAGCAGCGCGGGACTAGCCGGCGATACGCAGTATTTT
CASSAGLAGDTQYF
>TRBV28|TRBD1|NA|TRBJ2-1
TGTGCCAGCAGTTTACCAGTTGACCGGGACAGGCCTTACAATGAGCAGTTCTTC
CASSLPVDRDRPYNEQFF
>TRBV7-3|NA|NA|TRBJ2-3
TGTGCCAGCAGCTCGGTTCCGGGACTCGTGACGGATACGCAGTATTTT
CASSSVPGLVTDTQYF
>TRBV5-5|TRBD1|few|TRBJ1-1
TGTGCCAGCACCGTGACTCACAGGGGGCTAGAGACTGAAGCTTTCTTT
CASTVTHRGLETEAFF
>TRBV11-2|TRBD1|few|TRBJ1-2
TGTGCCAGCAGCCCGCGACAGGGCCACTATGGCTACACCTTC
CASSPRQGHYGYTF
>TRBV5-5|TRBD2|many|TRBJ2-2
TGTGCCAGCAGCCCGAAATCCGGGACTAGCGGGAGTAGTGTCACCGGGGAGCTGTTTTTT
CASSPKSGTSGSSVTGELFF
>TRBV12-3/TRBV12-4|NA|few|TRBJ2-3
TGTGCCAGCAACGATGACTCCCTAGATACGCAGTATTTT
CASNDDSLDTQYF
>TRBV11-2|TRBD2|few|TRBJ2-1
TGTGCCAGCAGCTTAGATCTCGGCGGGAGGGCCATCTATGAGCAGTTCTTC
CASSLDLGGRAIYEQFF
>TRBV6-6|NA|NA|TRBJ1-1
TGTGCCAGCAGTTACAAGGCAGGGGCAATGAACACTGAAGCTTTCTTT
CASSYKAGAMNTEAFF
>TRBV5-1|TRBD1|many|TRBJ2-7
TGCGCCAGCAGCTGGAAGGGACAGGGGGGATCCTACGAGCAGTACTTC
CASSWKGQGGSYEQYF
>TRBV30|TRBD1|many|TRBJ2-2
TGTGCCTGTACAACACAGGGGGCGAACACCGGGGAGCTGTTTTTT
CACTTQGANTGELFF
>TRBV4-3|NA|NA|TRBJ2-7
TGCGCCAGCAGCCAAGTAAAGGGTAACTACGAGCAGTACTTC
CASSQVKGNYEQYF
>TRBV7-9|NA|many|TRBJ2-7
TGTGCCAGCAGCTTAGGCACTAAGGACGAGCAGTACTTC
CASSLGTKDEQYF
>TRBV6-5|TRBD1|NA|TRBJ1-1
TGTGCCAGCAGGGAGACAGGGGGCACTGAAGCTTTCTTT
CASRETGGTEAFF
>TRBV29-1|TRBD1|NA|TRBJ1-2
TGCAGCGTTGAACCCGGACAGGGCCGGTTTGGCTACACCTTC
CSVEPGQGRFGYTF
>TRBV7-9|NA|many|TRBJ1-5
TGTGCCAGCAGCTTGACGACGGCCTTGGGGCCCCAGCATTTT
CASSLTTALGPQHF
>TRBV24-1|NA|few|TRBJ2-2
TGTGCCACCAGTGATCCTGACGAATGGAGGACCGGGGAGCTGTTTTTT
CATSDPDEWRTGELFF
>TRBV4-1|TRBD2|NA|TRBJ2-5
TGCGCCAGCAGCCAAGCGGGGGGGCCCCTGGAGACCCAGTACTTC
CASSQAGGPLETQYF
>TRBV18|NA|few|TRBJ1-1
TGTGCCAGCTTCGGTCCTGGGACTGAAGCTTTCTTT
CASFGPGTEAFF
>TRBV7-9|NA|few|TRBJ2-7
TGTGCCAGCAGCTTAGCGTACGGCGGGCACCCCGGGTACGAGCAGTACTTC
CASSLAYGGHPGYEQYF
>TRBV5-6|NA|few|TRBJ2-6
TGTGCCAGCAGCTCACTAATTGAGGGGGTAATCGCCTCGGACTCTGGGGCCAACGTCCTGACTTTC
CASSSLIEGVIASDSGANVLTF
>TRBV20-1|NA|few|TRBJ2-7
TGCAGTGCTAGAGAAAACTCCTACGAGCAGTACTTC
CSARENSYEQYF
>TRBV30|NA|few|TRBJ2-1
TGTGCCTGGTCCGGCGGGGTTCACAATGAGCAGTTCTTC
CAWSGGVHNEQFF
>TRBV12-3/TRBV12-4|NA|NA|TRBJ2-1
TGTGCCAGCAGCTACCGTGGACGGGTCGATGAGCAGTTCTTC
CASSYRGRVDEQFF
>TRBV11-1|NA|many|TRBJ2-2
TGTGCCAGCAGCGCGAACACCGGGGAGCTGTTTTTT
CASSANTGELFF
>TRBV10-3|TRBD1|NA|TRBJ1-2
TGTGCCATCCTCGACGGGGGACAGCTCTATGGCTACACCTTC
CAILDGGQLYGYTF
>TRBV25-1|TRBD2|few|TRBJ2-1
TGTGCCAGCAGTGAGTTCCTAGCGGGGGCCTACAATGAGCAGTTCTTC
CASSEFLAGAYNEQFF
>TRBV7-9|TRBD1|NA|TRBJ2-6
TGTGCCAGCAGCTTTGGGACAGGGGCCTCTGGGGCCAACGTCCTGACTTTC
CASSFGTGASGANVLTF
>TRBV5-1|TRBD2|NA|TRBJ2-5
TGCGCCAGCAGACAGACTAGCTCTGAGACCCAGTACTTC
CASRQTSSETQYF
>TRBV6-1|TRBD2|NA|TRBJ2-1
TGTGCCAGCAGCCCTTGGAGGACTAGCAGCGATGAGCAGTTCTTC
CASSPWRTSSDEQFF
>TRBV20-1|TRBD1|NA|TRBJ2-7
TGCAGTGCTAGAGCCGGGACAGGGCAGACCTACGAGCAGTACTTC
CSARAGTGQTYEQYF
>TRBV7-9|TRBD2|few|TRBJ2-4
TGTGCCAGCAGCTCGACAGGACTAGCGGGAGGCCTAGCCAAAAACATTCAGTACTTC
CASSSTGLAGGLAKNIQYF
>TRBV7-6|NA|NA|TRBJ2-3
TGTGCCAGCAGCCCCCCCGAGACGGATACGCAGTATTTT
CASSPPETDTQYF
>TRBV6-5|NA|NA|TRBJ2-7
TGTGCCAGCAGTTACTTCGGAGACAGTGGCTACGAGCAGTACTTC
CASSYFGDSGYEQYF
>TRBV20-1|TRBD2|few|TRBJ2-1
TGCAGTGCTCCCCCACTGGCTAGCGGGAGTGGGGATGAGCAGTTCTTC
CSAPPLASGSGDEQFF
>TRBV20-1|NA|few|TRBJ1-1
TGCAGTGCTAGAGAGAGGGGCGAGAACACTGAAGCTTTCTTT
CSARERGENTEAFF
>TRBV3-1|NA|few|TRBJ2-3
TGTGCCAGCAGCCAAGAATTCGGCGGGGACCCCACAGATACGCAGTATTTT
CASSQEFGGDPTDTQYF
>TRBV6-5|NA|NA|TRBJ2-7
TGTGCCAGCAGTTACGGGGCCGAGCAGTACTTC
CASSYGAEQYF
>TRBV13|NA|few|TRBJ2-2
TGTGCCAGCAGCTTAGGCCTAATGGAGGAGGGCACCGGGGAGCTGTTTTTT
CASSLGLMEEGTGELFF
>TRBV6-2/TRBV6-3|NA|NA|TRBJ2-7
TGTGCCAGCAGTTACCCGGCGGCGGGGGAGCAGTACTTC
CASSYPAAGEQYF
>TRBV15|NA|NA|TRBJ1-2
TGTGCCACCAGCCCGGACACCTATGGCTACACCTTC
CATSPDTYGYTF
>TRBV6-2/TRBV6-3|TRBD1|NA|TRBJ2-7
TGTGCCAGCAGTTCCCGGACAGGGACCGAGCAGTACTTC
CASSSRTGTEQYF
>TRBV24-1|TRBD1|few|TRBJ2-5
TGTGCCACCAGTGATCCGGGACAGGAAGAGACCCAGTACTTC
CATSDPGQEETQYF